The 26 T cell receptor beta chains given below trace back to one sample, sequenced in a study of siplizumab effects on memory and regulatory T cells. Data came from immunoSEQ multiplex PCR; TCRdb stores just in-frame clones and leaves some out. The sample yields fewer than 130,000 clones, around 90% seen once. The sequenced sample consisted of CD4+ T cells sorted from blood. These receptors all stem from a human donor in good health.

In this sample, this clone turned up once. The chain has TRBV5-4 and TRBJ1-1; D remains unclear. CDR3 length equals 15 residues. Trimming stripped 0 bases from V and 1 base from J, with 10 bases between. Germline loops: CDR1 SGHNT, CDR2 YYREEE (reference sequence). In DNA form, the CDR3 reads TGTGCCAGCAGCTTGGCCGGTGGAGGGAACACTGAAGCTTTCTTT. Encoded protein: CASSLAGGGNTEAFF.

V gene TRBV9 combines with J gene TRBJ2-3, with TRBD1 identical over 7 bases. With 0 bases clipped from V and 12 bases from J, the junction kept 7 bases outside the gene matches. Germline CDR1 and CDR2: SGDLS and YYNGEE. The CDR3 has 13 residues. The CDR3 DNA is TGTGCCAGCAGCGTAGTTTCCGAGGGGGCCCAGTATTTT. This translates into CASSVVSEGAQYF.

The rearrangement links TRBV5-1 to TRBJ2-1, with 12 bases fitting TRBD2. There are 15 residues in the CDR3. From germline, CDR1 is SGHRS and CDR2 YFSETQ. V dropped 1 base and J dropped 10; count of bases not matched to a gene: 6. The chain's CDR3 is CASSLQTSGRPEQFF. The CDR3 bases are TGCGCCAGCAGCTTGCAAACTAGCGGGAGGCCAGAGCAGTTCTTC.

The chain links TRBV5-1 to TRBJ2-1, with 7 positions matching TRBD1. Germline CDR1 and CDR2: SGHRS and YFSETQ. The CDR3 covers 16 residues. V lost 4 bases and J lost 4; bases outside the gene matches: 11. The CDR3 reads CASSTGQLGRYNEQFF. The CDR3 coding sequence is TGCGCCAGCAGCACGGGACAGCTAGGGAGATACAATGAGCAGTTCTTC.

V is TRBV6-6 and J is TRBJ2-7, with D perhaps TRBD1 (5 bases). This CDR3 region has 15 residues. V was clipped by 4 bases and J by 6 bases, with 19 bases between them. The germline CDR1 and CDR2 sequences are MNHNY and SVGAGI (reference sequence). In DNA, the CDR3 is TGTGCCAGCAGTTCGCCTACTCAGGGTTCTATCGAGCAGTACTTC. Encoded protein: CASSSPTQGSIEQYF.

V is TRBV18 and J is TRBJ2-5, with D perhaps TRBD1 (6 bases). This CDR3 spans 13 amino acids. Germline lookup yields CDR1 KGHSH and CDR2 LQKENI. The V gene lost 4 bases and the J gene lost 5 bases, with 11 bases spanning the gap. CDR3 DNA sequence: TGTGCCAGCTCACTACAGGGTCCCGAGACCCAGTACTTC. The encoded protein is CASSLQGPETQYF.

As DNA, the CDR3 is TGTGCCAGCAGTTATTGGAGGGGGACGAACACCGGGGAGCTGTTTTTT. Protein: CASSYWRGTNTGELFF. The V gene is TRBV6-5, the J gene TRBJ2-2; either TRBD1 or TRBD2 may supply D (6 bases each). V was trimmed by 3 bases and J by 0 bases, leaving 11 bases between them. The CDR3 totals 16 residues. Germline values: CDR1 MNHEY, CDR2 SVGAGI.

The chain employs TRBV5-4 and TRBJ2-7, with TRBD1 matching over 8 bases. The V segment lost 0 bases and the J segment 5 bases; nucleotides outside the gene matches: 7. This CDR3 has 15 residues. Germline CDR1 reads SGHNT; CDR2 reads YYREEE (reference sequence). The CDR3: CASSLESGGGNEQYF. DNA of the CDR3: TGTGCCAGCAGCTTGGAGTCAGGGGGCGGGAACGAGCAGTACTTC.

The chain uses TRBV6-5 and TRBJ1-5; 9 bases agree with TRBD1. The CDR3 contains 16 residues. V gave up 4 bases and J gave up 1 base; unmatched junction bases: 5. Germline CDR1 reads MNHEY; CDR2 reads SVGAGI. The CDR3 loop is CASSSQGARSNQPQHF. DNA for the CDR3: TGTGCCAGCAGTTCACAGGGGGCGCGGAGCAATCAGCCCCAGCATTTT.

Here the CDR3 DNA reads TGTGCCAGCTCACCAAATGCAGGCCTAAATCAGCCCCAGCATTTT. Its protein product is CASSPNAGLNQPQHF. The gene calls are TRBV18 and TRBJ1-5, with D uncertain. Looked up from germline, CDR1 is KGHSH and CDR2 is LQKENI. The CDR3 totals 15 residues. The V and J ends lost 2 bases and 4 bases respectively, with 12 bases between them.

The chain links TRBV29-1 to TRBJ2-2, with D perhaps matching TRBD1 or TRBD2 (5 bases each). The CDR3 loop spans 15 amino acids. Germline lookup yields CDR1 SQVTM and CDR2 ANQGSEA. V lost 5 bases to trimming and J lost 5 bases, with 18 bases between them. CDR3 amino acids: CSVRGRNLRTGELFF. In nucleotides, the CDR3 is TGCAGCGTTCGGGGCAGGAACCTTAGGACCGGGGAGCTGTTTTTT.

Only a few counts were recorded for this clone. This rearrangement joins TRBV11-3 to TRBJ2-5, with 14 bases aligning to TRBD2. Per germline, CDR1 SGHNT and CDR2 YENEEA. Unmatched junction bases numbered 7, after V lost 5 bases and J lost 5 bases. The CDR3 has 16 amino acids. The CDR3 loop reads CASSHRLAGGGETQYF. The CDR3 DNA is TGTGCCAGCAGCCACCGACTAGCGGGGGGGGGCGAGACCCAGTACTTC.

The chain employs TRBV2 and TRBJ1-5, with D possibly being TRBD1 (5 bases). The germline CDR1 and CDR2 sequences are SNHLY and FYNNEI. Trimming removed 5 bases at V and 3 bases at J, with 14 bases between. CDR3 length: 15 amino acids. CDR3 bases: TGTGCCAGCAGTTCCGGGACCATAAACAATCAGCCCCAGCATTTT. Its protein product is CASSSGTINNQPQHF.

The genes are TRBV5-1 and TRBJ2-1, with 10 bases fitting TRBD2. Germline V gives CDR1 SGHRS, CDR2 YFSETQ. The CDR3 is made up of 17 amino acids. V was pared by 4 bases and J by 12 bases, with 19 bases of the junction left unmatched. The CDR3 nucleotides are TGCGCCAGCAGCCCGGGGCCCTTTAGCGGGAGGTCCATTGGGCAGTTCTTC. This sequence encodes CASSPGPFSGRSIGQFF. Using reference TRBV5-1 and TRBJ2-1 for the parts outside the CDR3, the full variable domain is KAGVTQTPRYLIKTRGQQVTLSCSPISGHRSVSWYQQTPGQGLQFLFEYFSETQRNKGNFPGRFSGRQFSNSRSEMNVSTLELGDSALYLCASSPGPFSGRSIGQFFGPGTRLTVL.

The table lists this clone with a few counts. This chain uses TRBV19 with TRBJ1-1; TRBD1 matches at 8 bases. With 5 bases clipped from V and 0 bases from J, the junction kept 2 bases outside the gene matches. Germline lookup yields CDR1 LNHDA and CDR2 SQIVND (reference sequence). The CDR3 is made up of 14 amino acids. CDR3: CASSRDRLNTEAFF. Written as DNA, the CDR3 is TGTGCCAGTAGTCGGGACAGGCTGAACACTGAAGCTTTCTTT.

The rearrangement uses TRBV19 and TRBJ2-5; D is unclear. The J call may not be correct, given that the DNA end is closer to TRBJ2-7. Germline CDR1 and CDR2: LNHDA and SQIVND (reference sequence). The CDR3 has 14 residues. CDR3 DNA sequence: TGTGCCAGTAGATACGACATGAGCTCCTACGAGCAGTACTTC. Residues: CASRYDMSSYEQYF.

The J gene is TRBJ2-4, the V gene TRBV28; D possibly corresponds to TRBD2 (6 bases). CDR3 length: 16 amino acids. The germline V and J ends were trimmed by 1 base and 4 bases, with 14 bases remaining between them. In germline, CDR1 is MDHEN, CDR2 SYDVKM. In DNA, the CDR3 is TGTGCCAGCAGTTTATCTCGGGGCGGGGCTAAAAACATTCAGTACTTC. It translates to CASSLSRGGAKNIQYF.

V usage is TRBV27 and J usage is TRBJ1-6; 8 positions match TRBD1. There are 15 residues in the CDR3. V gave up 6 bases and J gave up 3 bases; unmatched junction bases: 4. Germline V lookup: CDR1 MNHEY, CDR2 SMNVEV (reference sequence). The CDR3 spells CASRTGEIYNSPLHF. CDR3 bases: TGTGCCAGCAGGACAGGGGAAATCTATAATTCACCCCTCCACTTT.

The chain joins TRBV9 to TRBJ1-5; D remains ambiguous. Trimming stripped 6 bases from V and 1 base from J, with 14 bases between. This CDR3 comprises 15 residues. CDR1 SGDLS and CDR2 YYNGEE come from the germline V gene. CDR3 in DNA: TGTGCCAGCAACCAAGGAGGAGGGAGCAATCAGCCCCAGCATTTT. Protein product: CASNQGGGSNQPQHF.

Here the CDR3 DNA reads TGTGCCAGCAGCTTAACTCCGGGTACAGATACGCAGTATTTT. It codes for CASSLTPGTDTQYF. V usage is TRBV7-3 and J usage is TRBJ2-3, with D unclear. The CDR3 totals 14 residues. V gave up 0 bases and J gave up 3 bases, with 7 bases separating them. Germline CDR1 is SGHTA and CDR2 is FQGTGA.

The chain's CDR3 is CASSSGTGGTEAFF. Here the CDR3 DNA reads TGCGCCAGCAGCTCCGGGACAGGGGGCACTGAAGCTTTCTTT. The chain combines TRBV5-1 with TRBJ1-1; TRBD1 matches at 11 bases. V was pared by 3 bases and J by 4 bases, with 2 bases of the junction left unmatched. The CDR3 consists of 14 residues. Germline V gene data show CDR1 as SGHRS and CDR2 as YFSETQ.

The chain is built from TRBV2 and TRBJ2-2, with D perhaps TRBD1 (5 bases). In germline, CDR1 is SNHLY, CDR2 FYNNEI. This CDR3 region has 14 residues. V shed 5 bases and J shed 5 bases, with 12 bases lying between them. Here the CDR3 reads CASSPTVMTGELFF. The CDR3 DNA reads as TGTGCCAGCAGTCCGACAGTGATGACCGGGGAGCTGTTTTTT.

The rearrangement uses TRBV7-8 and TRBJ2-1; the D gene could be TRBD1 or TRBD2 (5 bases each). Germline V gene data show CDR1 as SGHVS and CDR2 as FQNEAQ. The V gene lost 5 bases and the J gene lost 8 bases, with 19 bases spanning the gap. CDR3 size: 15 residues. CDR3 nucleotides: TGTGCCAGCAGCCACTGGGCAGGTCGGGGCGATGAGCAGTTCTTC. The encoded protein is CASSHWAGRGDEQFF.

CDR3 bases: TGTGCCAGCAGCGCAGACCTCACAGATACGCAGTATTTT. This sequence encodes CASSADLTDTQYF. The chain is built from TRBV7-8 and TRBJ2-3; D not resolved. Per germline, CDR1 SGHVS and CDR2 FQNEAQ. The V end was cut by 5 bases, the J end by 2 bases, with 8 bases between. The CDR3 is 13 amino acids.

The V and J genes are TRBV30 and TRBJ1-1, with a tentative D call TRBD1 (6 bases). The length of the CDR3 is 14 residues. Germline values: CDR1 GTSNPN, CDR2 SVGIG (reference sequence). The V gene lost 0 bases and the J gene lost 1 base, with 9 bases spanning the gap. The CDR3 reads CAWSVGQRNTEAFF. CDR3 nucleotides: TGTGCCTGGAGTGTCGGACAGAGGAACACTGAAGCTTTCTTT. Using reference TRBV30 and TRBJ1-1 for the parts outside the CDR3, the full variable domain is SQTIHQWPATLVQPVGSPLSLECTVEGTSNPNLYWYRQAAGRGLQLLFYSVGIGQISSEVPQNLSASRPQDRQFILSSKKLLLSDSGFYLCAWSVGQRNTEAFFGQGTRLTVV.

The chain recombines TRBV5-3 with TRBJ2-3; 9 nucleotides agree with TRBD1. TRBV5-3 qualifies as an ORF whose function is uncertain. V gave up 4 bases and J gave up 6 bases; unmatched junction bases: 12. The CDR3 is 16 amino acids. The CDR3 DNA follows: TGTGCCAGAAGCGGATATCCCGGACAGGGGAACGATACGCAGTATTTT. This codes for CARSGYPGQGNDTQYF.